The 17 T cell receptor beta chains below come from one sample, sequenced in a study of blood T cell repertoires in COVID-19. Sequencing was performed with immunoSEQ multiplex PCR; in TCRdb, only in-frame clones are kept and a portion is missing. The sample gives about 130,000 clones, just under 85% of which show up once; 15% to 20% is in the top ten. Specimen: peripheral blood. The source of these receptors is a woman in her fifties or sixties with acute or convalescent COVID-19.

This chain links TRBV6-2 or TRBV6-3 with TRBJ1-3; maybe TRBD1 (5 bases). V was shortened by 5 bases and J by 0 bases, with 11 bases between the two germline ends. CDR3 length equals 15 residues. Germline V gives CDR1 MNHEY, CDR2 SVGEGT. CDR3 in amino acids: CASSRTRASGNTIYF. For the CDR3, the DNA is TGTGCCAGCAGTCGGACCAGGGCCTCTGGAAACACCATATATTTT.

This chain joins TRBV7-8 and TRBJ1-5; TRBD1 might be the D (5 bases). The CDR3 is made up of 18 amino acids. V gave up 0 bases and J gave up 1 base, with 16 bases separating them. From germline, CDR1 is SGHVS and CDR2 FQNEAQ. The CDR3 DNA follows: TGTGCCAGCAGCTTAGCGGTCGCGGGGGGTTACAGCAATCAGCCCCAGCATTTT. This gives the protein CASSLAVAGGYSNQPQHF.

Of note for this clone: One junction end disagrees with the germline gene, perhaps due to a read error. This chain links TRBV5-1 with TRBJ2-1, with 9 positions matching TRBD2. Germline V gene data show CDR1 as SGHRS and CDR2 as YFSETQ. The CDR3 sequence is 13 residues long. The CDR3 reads CARSWAGGDEQFF. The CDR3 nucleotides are TGCGCCCGCAGCTGGGCGGGGGGGGACGAGCAGTTCTTC.

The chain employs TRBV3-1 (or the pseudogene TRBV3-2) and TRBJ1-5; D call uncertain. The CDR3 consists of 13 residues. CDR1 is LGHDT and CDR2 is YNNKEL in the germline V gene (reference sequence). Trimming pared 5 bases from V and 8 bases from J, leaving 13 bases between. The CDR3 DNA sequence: TGTGCCAGCAGCGGAGTCAGTTCAGAGCCCCAGCATTTT. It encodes CASSGVSSEPQHF.

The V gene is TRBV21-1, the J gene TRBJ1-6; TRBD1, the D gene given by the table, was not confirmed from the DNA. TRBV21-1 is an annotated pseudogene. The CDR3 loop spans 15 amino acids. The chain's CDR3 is CASIHRDKGDSPLHF. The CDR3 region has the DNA TGTGCCAGCATCCACCGGGACAAGGGGGATTCACCCCTCCACTTT.

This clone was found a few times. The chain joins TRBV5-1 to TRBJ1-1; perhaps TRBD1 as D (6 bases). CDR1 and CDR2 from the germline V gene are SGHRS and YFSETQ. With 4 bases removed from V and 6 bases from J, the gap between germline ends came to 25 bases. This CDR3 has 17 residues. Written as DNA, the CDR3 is TGCGCCAGCAGCCAGGAGCCGGGACAAAAGTCCAACGCTGAAGCTTTCTTT. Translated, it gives CASSQEPGQKSNAEAFF.

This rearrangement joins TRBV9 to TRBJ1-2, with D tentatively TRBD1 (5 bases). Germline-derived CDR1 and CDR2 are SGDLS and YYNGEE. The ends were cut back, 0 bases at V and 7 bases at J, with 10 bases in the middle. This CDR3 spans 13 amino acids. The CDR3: CASSVGGRAGYTF. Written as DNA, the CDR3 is TGTGCCAGCAGCGTAGGGGGCAGGGCTGGCTACACCTTC. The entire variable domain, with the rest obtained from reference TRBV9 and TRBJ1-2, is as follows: DSGVTQTPKHLITATGQRVTLRCSPRSGDLSVYWYQQSLDQGLQFLIQYYNGEERAKGNILERFSAQQFPDLHSELNLSSLELGDSALYFCASSVGGRAGYTFGSGTRLTVV.

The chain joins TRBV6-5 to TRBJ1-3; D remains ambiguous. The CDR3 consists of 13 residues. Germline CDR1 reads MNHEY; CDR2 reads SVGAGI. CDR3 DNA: TGTGCTCATGGGCTACCTGGCGGAAACACCATATATTTT. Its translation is CAHGLPGGNTIYF.

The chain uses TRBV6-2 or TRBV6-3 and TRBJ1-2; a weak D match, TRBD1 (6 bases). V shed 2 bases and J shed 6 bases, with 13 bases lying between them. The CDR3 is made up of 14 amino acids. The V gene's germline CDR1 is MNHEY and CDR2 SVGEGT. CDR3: CASSYPDRGNGYTF. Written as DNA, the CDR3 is TGTGCCAGCAGTTACCCCGATAGGGGGAATGGCTACACCTTC.

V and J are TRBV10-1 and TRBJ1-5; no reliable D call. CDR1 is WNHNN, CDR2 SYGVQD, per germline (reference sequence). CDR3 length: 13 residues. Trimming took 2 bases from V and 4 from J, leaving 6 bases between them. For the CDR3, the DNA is TGCGCCAGCAGTGAGAACACAAATCAGCCCCAGCATTTT. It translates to CASSENTNQPQHF.

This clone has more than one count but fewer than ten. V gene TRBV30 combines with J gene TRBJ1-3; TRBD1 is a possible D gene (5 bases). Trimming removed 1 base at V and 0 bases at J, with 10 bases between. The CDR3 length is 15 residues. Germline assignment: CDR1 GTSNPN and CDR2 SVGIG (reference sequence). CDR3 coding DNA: TGTGCCTGGAGTGAGACAGTCAACTCTGGAAACACCATATATTTT. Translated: CAWSETVNSGNTIYF. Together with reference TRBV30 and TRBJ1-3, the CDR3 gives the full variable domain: SQTIHQWPATLVQPVGSPLSLECTVEGTSNPNLYWYRQAAGRGLQLLFYSVGIGQISSEVPQNLSASRPQDRQFILSSKKLLLSDSGFYLCAWSETVNSGNTIYFGEGSWLTVV.

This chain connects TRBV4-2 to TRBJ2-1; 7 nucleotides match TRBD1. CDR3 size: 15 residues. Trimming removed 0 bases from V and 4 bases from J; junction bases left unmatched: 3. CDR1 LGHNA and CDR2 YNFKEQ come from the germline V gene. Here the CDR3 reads CASSQDWTGYNEQFF. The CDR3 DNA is TGTGCCAGCAGCCAAGACTGGACAGGATACAATGAGCAGTTCTTC.

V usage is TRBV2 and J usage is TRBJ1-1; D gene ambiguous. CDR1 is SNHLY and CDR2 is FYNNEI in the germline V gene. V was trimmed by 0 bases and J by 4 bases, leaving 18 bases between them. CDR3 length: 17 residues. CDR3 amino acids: CASSEAPPGSGSTEAFF. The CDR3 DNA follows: TGTGCCAGCAGTGAAGCTCCCCCGGGGTCGGGGAGCACTGAAGCTTTCTTT.

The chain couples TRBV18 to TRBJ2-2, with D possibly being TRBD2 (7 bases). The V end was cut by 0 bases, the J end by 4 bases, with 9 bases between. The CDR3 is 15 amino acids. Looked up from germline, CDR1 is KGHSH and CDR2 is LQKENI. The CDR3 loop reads CASSPPGGGTGELFF. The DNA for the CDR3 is TGTGCCAGCTCACCACCGGGAGGGGGCACCGGGGAGCTGTTTTTT.

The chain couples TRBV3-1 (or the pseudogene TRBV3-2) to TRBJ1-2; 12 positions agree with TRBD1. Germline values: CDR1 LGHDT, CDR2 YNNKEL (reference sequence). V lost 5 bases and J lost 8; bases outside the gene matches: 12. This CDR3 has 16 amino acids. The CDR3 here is CASSSHAGQGARGYTF. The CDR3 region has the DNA TGTGCCAGCAGCTCCCATGCGGGACAGGGGGCGCGAGGCTACACCTTC.

This CDR3 reads CASRNQGLGSPLHF. In DNA form, the CDR3 reads TGTGCCAGTAGAAACCAGGGTTTGGGTTCACCCCTCCACTTT. The V call is TRBV19, the J call TRBJ1-6; possibly TRBD1 for D (5 bases). Between the trimmed V and J ends, which lost 6 bases and 9 bases, there was a span of 15 bases. This CDR3 region has 14 residues. CDR1 LNHDA and CDR2 SQIVND come from the germline V gene (reference sequence).

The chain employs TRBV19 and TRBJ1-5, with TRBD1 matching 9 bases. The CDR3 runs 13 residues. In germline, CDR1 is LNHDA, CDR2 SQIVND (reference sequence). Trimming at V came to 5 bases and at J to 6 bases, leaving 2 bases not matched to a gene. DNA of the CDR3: TGTGCCAGTAGTTTGGACAGGGGTCAGCCCCAGCATTTT. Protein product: CASSLDRGQPQHF.